This entry describes one T cell receptor beta chain. No cognate antigen has been identified for it. Within one base of it there is no much larger clone, and no base qualities were kept. This sample stems from a study of breast tumors, draining lymph nodes, adjacent tissues (dated by TCRdb to about 2016). In terms of the full investigation: The study compared TCR beta repertoires across tumor, adjacent nontumor tissue and axillary lymph nodes from breast cancer patients. In human breast cancer, the study set out to assess how tumor, surrounding tissue and draining lymph node repertoires relate to one another and whether T cells might be exchanged between them.

The lymph node samples were taken from the axillary draining lymph nodes of breast cancer patients. Study-wide findings and limitations: The conclusion that tumor T cells originate in lymph nodes was framed as consistent with a hypothesis rather than directly demonstrated. The data were judged consistent with most tumor T cells deriving from the lymph node and then expanding within tumor tissue. In luminal-like breast cancer, tumor and nontumor tissue repertoires resembled each other significantly more than in basal-like breast cancer. Tumor T-cell repertoires showed less diversity than lymph node repertoires and more diversity than nontumor tissue repertoires, and tumor T-cell repertoires showed preferential V and J gene usage.

The reads were generated on an Illumina HiSeq 2000. TCR beta chain libraries were generated through multiplex PCR amplification. The amplified TCR beta chain products were analyzed by high-throughput sequencing. TCRdb ran its own pipeline on the public reads, namely fastp trimming at Q25 and MiXCR clone calling, and kept in-frame beta chains. Entries are consolidated by CDR3 protein sequence, retaining the most common genes and DNA. The sample has about 180,000 distinct CDR3 sequences on record, roughly a third of them singletons. Approximately 4.2% of the sample belongs to the ten largest clones. V ends up 4 bases short and J 1 base short, with an unmatched junction base count of 7. The CDR3, cysteine through phenylalanine, is 16 amino acids long. The retained sequence is limited to the CDR3, 48 bases, with the frame set at the first base. The germline V gene specifies MNHNS as CDR1 and SASEGT as CDR2.

The V gene is TRBV6-1 and the J gene is TRBJ1-3; a stretch of 7 junction bases matches TRBD1. The sample was axillary lymph node tissue. The clonotype comes from a female donor with breast cancer. Some clones in this sample may be carry-over from other donors' samples. The nucleotide sequence is TGTGCCAGCAGTGGGTATGAGGGGGCATCTGGAAACACCATATATTTT. Its translation reads: CASSGYEGASGNTIYF.